The present T cell receptor (beta chain) was sequenced within a study of blood T cell repertoires in COVID-19. Study-level background: Spain, Italy and the United States supplied samples that represented acute and convalescent COVID-19. Sources were T cells, B-cell-depleted T cells, or PBMCs; the material itself was cDNA or gDNA.

The CDR3 extends over 19 amino acids. The germline V gene has CDR1 SGHRS and CDR2 YFSETQ. This study enrolled people aged about 18 to 100 from around 26 US geographic areas. The study recruited exposed participants who had met a COVID-19 case within 2 weeks before entry. With respect to this clone: One junction end disagrees with the germline gene, perhaps due to a read error.

Produced via immunoSEQ multiplex PCR; TCRdb's table is partial and in-frame only. This table has 200,000 to 300,000 clones, approximately 88% appearing once. The source is a woman aged 40 to 49 who had been exposed to COVID-19. The V call is TRBV5-1, the J call TRBJ2-2; 9 bases map to TRBD2. The material sequenced was PBMCs or T cells enriched from blood (not recorded which). The CDR3 loop reads CASSLVSGRSLVYTGELFF. CDR3 sequence (DNA): TGTGCCAGCAGCTTAGTAAGCGGGAGGAGTTTGGTGTACACCGGGGAGCTGTTTTTT.